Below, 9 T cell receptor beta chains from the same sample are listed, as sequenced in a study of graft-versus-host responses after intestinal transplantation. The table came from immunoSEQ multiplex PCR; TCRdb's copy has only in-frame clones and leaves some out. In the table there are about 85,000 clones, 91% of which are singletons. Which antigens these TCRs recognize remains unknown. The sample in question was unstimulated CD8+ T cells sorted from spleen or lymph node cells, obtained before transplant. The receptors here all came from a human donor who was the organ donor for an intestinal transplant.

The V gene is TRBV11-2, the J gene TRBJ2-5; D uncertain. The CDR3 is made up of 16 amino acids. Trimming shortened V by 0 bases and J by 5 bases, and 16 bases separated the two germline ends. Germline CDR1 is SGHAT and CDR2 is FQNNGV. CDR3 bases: TGTGCCAGCAGCTTAGATCGTGTCGGACCCGGGGAGACCCAGTACTTC. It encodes CASSLDRVGPGETQYF.

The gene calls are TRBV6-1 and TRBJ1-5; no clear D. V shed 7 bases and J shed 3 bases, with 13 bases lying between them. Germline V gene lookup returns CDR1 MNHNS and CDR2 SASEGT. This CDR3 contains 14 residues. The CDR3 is CASKPRTYNQPQHF. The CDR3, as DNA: TGTGCCAGCAAGCCTCGGACTTACAATCAGCCCCAGCATTTT.

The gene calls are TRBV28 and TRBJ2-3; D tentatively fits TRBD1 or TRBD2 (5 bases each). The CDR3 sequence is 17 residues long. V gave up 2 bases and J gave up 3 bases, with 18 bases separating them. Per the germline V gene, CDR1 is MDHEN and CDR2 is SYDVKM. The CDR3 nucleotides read TGTGCCAGCAGTTTAGGGCCCCGGGACGGGGAAACAGATACGCAGTATTTT. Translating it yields CASSLGPRDGETDTQYF.

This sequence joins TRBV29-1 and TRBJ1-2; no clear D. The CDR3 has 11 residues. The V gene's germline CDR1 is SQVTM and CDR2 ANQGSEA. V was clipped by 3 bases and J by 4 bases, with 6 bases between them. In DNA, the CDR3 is TGCAGCGTTGATACGATCTATGGCTACACCTTC. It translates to CSVDTIYGYTF.

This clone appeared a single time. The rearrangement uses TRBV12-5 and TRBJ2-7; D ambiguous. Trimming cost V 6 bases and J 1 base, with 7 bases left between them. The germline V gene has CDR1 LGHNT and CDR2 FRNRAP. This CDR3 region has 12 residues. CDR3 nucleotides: TGTGCTAGTGGGTTTGAATCCTACGAGCAGTACTTC. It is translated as CASGFESYEQYF.

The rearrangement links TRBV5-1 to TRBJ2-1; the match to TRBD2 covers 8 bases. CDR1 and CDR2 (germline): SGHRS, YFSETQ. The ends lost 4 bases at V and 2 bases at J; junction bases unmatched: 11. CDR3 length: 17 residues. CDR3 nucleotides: TGCGCCAGCAGCCCCGGACTAGCTCTCAATCCCTACAATGAGCAGTTCTTC. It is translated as CASSPGLALNPYNEQFF. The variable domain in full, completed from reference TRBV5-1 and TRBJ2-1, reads KAGVTQTPRYLIKTRGQQVTLSCSPISGHRSVSWYQQTPGQGLQFLFEYFSETQRNKGNFPGRFSGRQFSNSRSEMNVSTLELGDSALYLCASSPGLALNPYNEQFFGPGTRLTVL.

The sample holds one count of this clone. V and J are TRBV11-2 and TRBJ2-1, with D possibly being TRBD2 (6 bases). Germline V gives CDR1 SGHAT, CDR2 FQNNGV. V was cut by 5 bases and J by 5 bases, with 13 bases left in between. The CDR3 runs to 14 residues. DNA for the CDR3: TGTGCCAGCAGCCGACCGTGGGGGGACAATGAGCAGTTCTTC. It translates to CASSRPWGDNEQFF.

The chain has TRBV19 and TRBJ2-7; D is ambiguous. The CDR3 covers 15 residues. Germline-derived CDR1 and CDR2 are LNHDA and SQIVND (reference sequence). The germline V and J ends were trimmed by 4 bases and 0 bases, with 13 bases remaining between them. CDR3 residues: CASSSLLVSSYEQYF. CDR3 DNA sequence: TGTGCCAGTAGTAGCCTTTTAGTGAGCTCCTACGAGCAGTACTTC.

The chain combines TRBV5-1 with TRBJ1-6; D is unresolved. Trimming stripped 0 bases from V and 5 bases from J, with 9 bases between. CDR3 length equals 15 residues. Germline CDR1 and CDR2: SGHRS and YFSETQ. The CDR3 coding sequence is TGCGCCAGCAGCTTGGGTGGGTTACATAATTCACCCCTCCACTTT. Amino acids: CASSLGGLHNSPLHF.